This T cell receptor beta chain derives from a study of CD8 T cells in Susac syndrome. Study-wide points: Individuals included in the TCR sequencing and HLA analysis were acknowledged by the study to be relatively few in number.

Points on this clonotype: Its antigen is as yet unknown.

With random hexamers, reverse transcription was performed on about 0.5 to 1 ug of RNA. Across 54 Vbeta and 13 Jbeta, immunoSEQ multiplex PCR amplified TCR beta CDR3. TCRdb called the immunoSEQ multiplex PCR reads again in MiXCR, with one record for every CDR3 protein. Here the sample spans 140,000 or so distinct CDR3 sequences, roughly 95% being singletons. The T cells that were sequenced for TCR beta were CD8+ and CD4+ cells from blood. The multiple sclerosis controls were treatment-naive patients with relapsing-remitting disease that was stable or active. Germline values: CDR1 SGHNT, CDR2 YYREEE (reference sequence). The CDR3 is 16 amino acids. The trim removed 1 base at V and 5 bases at J, leaving 8 bases unmatched.

The clonotype comes from a human donor with multiple sclerosis. The sequencing input was CD4+ T cells from PBMCs. The chain joins TRBV5-4 to TRBJ2-2, with 7 bases identical to TRBD1. This CDR3 reads CASSLRGGMVTGELFF. CDR3 bases: TGTGCCAGCAGCTTGAGAGGGGGCATGGTAACCGGGGAGCTGTTTTTT. The entire variable domain, with the rest obtained from reference TRBV5-4 and TRBJ2-2, is as follows: ETGVTQSPTHLIKTRGQQVTLRCSSQSGHNTVSWYQQALGQGPQFIFQYYREEENGRGNFPPRFSGLQFPNYSSELNVNALELDDSALYLCASSLRGGMVTGELFFGEGSRLTVL.